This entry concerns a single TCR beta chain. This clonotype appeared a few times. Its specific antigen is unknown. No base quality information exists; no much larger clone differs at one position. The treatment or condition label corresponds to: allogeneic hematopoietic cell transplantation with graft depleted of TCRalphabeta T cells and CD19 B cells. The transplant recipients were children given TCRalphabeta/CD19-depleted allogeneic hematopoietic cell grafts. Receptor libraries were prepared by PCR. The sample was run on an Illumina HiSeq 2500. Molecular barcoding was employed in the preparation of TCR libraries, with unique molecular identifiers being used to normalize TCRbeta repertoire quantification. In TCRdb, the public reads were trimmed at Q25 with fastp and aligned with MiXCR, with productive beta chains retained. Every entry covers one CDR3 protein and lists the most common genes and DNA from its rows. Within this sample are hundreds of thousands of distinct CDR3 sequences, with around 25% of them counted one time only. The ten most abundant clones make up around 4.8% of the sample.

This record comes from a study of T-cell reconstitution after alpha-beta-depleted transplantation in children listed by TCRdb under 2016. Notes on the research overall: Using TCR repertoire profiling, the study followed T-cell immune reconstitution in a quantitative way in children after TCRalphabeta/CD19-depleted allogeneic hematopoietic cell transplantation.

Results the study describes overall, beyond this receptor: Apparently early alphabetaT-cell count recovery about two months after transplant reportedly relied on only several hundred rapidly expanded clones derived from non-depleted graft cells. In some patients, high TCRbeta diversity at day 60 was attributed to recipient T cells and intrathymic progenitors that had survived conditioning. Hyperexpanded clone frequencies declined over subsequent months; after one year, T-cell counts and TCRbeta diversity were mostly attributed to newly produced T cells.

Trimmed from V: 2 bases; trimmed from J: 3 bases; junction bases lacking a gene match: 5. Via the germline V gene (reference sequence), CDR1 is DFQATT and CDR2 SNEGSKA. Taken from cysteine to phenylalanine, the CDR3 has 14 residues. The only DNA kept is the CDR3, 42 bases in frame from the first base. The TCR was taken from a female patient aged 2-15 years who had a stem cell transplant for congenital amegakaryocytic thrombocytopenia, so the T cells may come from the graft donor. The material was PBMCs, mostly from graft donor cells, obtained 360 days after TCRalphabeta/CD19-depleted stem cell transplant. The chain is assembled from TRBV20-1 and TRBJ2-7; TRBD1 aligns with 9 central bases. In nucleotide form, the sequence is TGCAGTGCTAGACCCGGGACAGGGTACTACGAGCAGTACTTC. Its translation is CSARPGTGYYEQYF.